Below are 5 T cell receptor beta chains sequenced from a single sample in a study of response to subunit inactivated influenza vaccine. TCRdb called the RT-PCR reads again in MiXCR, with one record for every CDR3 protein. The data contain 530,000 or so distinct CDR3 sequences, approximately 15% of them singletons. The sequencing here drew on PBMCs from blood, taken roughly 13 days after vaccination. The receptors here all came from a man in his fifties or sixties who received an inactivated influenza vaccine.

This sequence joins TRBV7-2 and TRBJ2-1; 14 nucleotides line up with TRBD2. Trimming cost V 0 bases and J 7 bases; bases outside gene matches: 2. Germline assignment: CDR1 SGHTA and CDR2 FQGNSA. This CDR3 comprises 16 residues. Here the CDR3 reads CASSLAGTSGSNEQFF. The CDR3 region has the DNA TGTGCCAGCAGCTTAGCAGGGACTAGCGGGAGTAATGAGCAGTTCTTC.

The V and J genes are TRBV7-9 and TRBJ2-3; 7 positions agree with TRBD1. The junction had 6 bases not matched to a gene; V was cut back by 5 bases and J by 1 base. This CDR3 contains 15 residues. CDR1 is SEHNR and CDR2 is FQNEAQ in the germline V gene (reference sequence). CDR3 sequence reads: CASSARDSRTDTQYF. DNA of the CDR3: TGTGCCAGCAGCGCACGGGACAGCCGCACAGATACGCAGTATTTT.

CDR3 amino acids: CASSLDNIFKPQHF. CDR3 coding DNA: TGTGCCAGCAGCTTAGATAACATCTTTAAGCCCCAGCATTTT. The genes are TRBV7-8 and TRBJ1-5; D remains ambiguous. Trimming cost V 1 base and J 8 bases, with 12 bases left between them. The CDR3 sequence is 14 residues long. The germline CDR1 and CDR2 sequences are SGHVS and FQNEAQ. The entire variable domain, with the rest obtained from reference TRBV7-8 and TRBJ1-5, is as follows: GAGVSQSPRYKVAKRGQDVALRCDPISGHVSLFWYQQALGQGPEFLTYFQNEAQLDKSGLPSDRFFAERPEGSVSTLKIQRTQQEDSAVYLCASSLDNIFKPQHFGDGTRLSIL.

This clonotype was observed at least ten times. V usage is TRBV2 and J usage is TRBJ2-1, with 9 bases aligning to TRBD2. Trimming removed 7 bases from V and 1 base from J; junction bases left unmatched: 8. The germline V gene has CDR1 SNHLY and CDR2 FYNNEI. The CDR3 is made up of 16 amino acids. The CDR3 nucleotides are TGTGCCAGCAAGGGGGTGGGACTAGCTTCCTACAATGAGCAGTTCTTC. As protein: CASKGVGLASYNEQFF.

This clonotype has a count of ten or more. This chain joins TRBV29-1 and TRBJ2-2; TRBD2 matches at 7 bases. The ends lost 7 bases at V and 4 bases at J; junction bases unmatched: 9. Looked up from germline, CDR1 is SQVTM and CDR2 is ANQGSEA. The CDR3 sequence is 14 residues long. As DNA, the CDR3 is TGCAGCGCCCTAGGCGGGAGCATCACCGGGGAGCTGTTTTTT. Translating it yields CSALGGSITGELFF.